What follows are 29 T cell receptor beta chains derived from one specimen sequenced in a study of T-cell memory formation after mild COVID-19. One entry per CDR3 protein results from TCRdb running MiXCR on the 5' RACE reads. The sample includes around 320,000 distinct CDR3 sequences, around 27% seen only once; the top ten take less than 15%. The sequencing sample was made of PBMCs or a T cell subset sorted from them (not recorded which). The receptors shown here come from an adult woman who had mild COVID-19 (a few samples of this study predate the infection). Cell type and time point are not known.

The rearrangement links TRBV15 to TRBJ2-5; D is perhaps TRBD1 (5 bases). Germline assignment: CDR1 LNHNV and CDR2 YYDKDF (reference sequence). CDR3 length: 15 residues. Deletions cut 1 base from V and 3 bases from J, with 12 bases between. In DNA form, the CDR3 reads TGTGCCACCAGCAGAGGGGTAGGGGTGGAAGAGACCCAGTACTTC. It encodes CATSRGVGVEETQYF.

The chain carries TRBV20-1 and TRBJ2-1; TRBD2 agrees at 13 bases. Trimming took 7 bases from V and 10 from J; bases not matched to a gene: 7. CDR1 is DFQATT and CDR2 is SNEGSKA in the germline V gene (reference sequence). The CDR3 extends over 13 amino acids. The CDR3 DNA reads TGCAGTGTAGACGGACTAGCGGGAGTCGAGCAGTTCTTC. Amino acids: CSVDGLAGVEQFF.

CDR3 in DNA: TGTGCCACCACGTCCGGGAACCCCGGCCATGGCAATCAGCCCCAGCATTTT. Its translation is CATTSGNPGHGNQPQHF. The chain has TRBV7-9 and TRBJ1-5; D is undetermined. V was pared by 10 bases and J by 2 bases, with 24 bases between. Germline V gives CDR1 SEHNR, CDR2 FQNEAQ (reference sequence). This CDR3 comprises 17 residues.

This CDR3 reads CASSLGVTGSNEQFF. CDR3 nucleotides: TGCGCCAGCAGCTTGGGGGTGACAGGGAGTAATGAGCAGTTCTTC. The chain carries TRBV5-1 and TRBJ2-1, with 7 bases that match TRBD1. The CDR3 is made up of 15 amino acids. Germline-derived CDR1 and CDR2 are SGHRS and YFSETQ. V shed 0 bases and J 7 bases; nucleotides not matched to a gene: 7.

This chain joins TRBV7-6 and TRBJ2-7; no reliable D call. V was clipped by 1 base and J by 2 bases, with 15 bases between them. This CDR3 is built from 16 residues. CDR1 and CDR2 from the germline V gene are SGHVS and FNYEAQ. CDR3 sequence reads: CASSLGPAEPAYEQYF. CDR3 DNA sequence: TGTGCCAGCAGCTTAGGTCCGGCAGAACCCGCCTACGAGCAGTACTTC.

This clonotype was seen more than once but under ten times. V is TRBV12-3 or TRBV12-4 and J is TRBJ1-1; 7 nucleotides match TRBD1. Losses at the gene ends were 1 base for V and 4 bases for J; bases not matched to a gene: 3. The CDR3 has 14 residues. CDR3 sequence reads: CASSLGQGLTEAFF. The CDR3 bases are TGTGCCAGCAGTTTAGGACAGGGCCTCACTGAAGCTTTCTTT.

The J gene is TRBJ1-1, the V gene TRBV12-3 or TRBV12-4; perhaps TRBD1 as D (5 bases). V gave up 6 bases and J gave up 0 bases, with 8 bases separating them. The CDR3 consists of 13 residues. The CDR3, as DNA: TGTGCCAGCAGGAGACAGATGAACACTGAAGCTTTCTTT. Protein sequence: CASRRQMNTEAFF.

The chain combines TRBV11-2 with TRBJ2-1; 12 nucleotides match TRBD2. From germline, CDR1 is SGHAT and CDR2 FQNNGV. Trimming at V came to 5 bases and at J to 8 bases, leaving 10 bases not matched to a gene. This CDR3 comprises 16 residues. CDR3 sequence reads: CASSLWTSGAGYEQFF. CDR3 nucleotide sequence: TGTGCCAGCAGCCTCTGGACTAGCGGGGCGGGGTATGAGCAGTTCTTC.

This chain joins TRBV20-1 and TRBJ2-7; 9 nucleotides line up with TRBD2. CDR1 is DFQATT, CDR2 SNEGSKA, per germline (reference sequence). The CDR3 spans 17 residues. V lost 2 bases to trimming and J lost 3 bases; unmatched junction nucleotides: 14. CDR3 sequence: CSARIQRGLAGSYEQYF. The CDR3 DNA follows: TGCAGTGCTAGAATCCAGCGGGGTCTAGCGGGGAGCTACGAGCAGTACTTC.

The V gene is TRBV30, the J gene TRBJ1-3; no clear D gene. Germline V gene data show CDR1 as GTSNPN and CDR2 as SVGIG (reference sequence). V was shortened by 5 bases and J by 5 bases, with 13 bases between the two germline ends. The CDR3 is 13 residues long. Written as DNA, the CDR3 is TGTGCCTGGGGACTGATGGCCCGAAACACCATATATTTT. It translates to CAWGLMARNTIYF. Full variable domain (rest looked up from reference TRBV30 and TRBJ1-3): SQTIHQWPATLVQPVGSPLSLECTVEGTSNPNLYWYRQAAGRGLQLLFYSVGIGQISSEVPQNLSASRPQDRQFILSSKKLLLSDSGFYLCAWGLMARNTIYFGEGSWLTVV.

In this sample, this clonotype turned up many times. The J gene is TRBJ2-1, the V gene TRBV5-1; 9 bases are a match to TRBD2. Trimming cost V 3 bases and J 5 bases; bases outside gene matches: 3. Germline CDR1 SGHRS, CDR2 YFSETQ. The CDR3 is 14 amino acids. Here the CDR3 reads CASSSLAGNNEQFF. In DNA form, the CDR3 reads TGCGCCAGCAGCTCCCTAGCGGGGAACAATGAGCAGTTCTTC.

The chain recombines TRBV7-6 with TRBJ2-5; D not resolved. Trimming cost V 5 bases and J 5 bases, with 9 bases left between them. Per germline, CDR1 SGHVS and CDR2 FNYEAQ. This CDR3 spans 12 amino acids. DNA for the CDR3: TGTGCCAGCAGCCCCATTACTGAGACCCAGTACTTC. Its protein product is CASSPITETQYF. Combining the CDR3 with reference TRBV7-6 and TRBJ2-5 gives the whole variable domain GAGVSQSPRYKVTKRGQDVALRCDPISGHVSLYWYRQALGQGPEFLTYFNYEAQQDKSGLPNDRFSAERPEGSISTLTIQRTEQRDSAMYRCASSPITETQYFGPGTRLLVL.

The CDR3 nucleotides read TGCAGTGCTAGGGTCGGGGGGCGAGGTTTAGGTGGTACTGAAGCTTTCTTT. Residues: CSARVGGRGLGGTEAFF. This chain links TRBV20-1 with TRBJ1-1; D is perhaps TRBD1 (6 bases). Germline CDR1 and CDR2: DFQATT and SNEGSKA (reference sequence). The CDR3 is made up of 17 amino acids. Trimming stripped 3 bases from V and 5 bases from J, with 25 bases between.

The V and J genes are TRBV2 and TRBJ2-7; D gene uncertain. CDR1 is SNHLY and CDR2 is FYNNEI in the germline V gene. CDR3 length: 14 residues. Trimming pared 6 bases from V and 0 bases from J, leaving 12 bases between. The CDR3 coding sequence is TGTGCCAGCAGGGATGAGGCCTTCTCCTACGAGCAGTACTTC. As protein: CASRDEAFSYEQYF.

The chain carries TRBV5-6 and TRBJ2-2; TRBD2 aligns across 8 bases. The CDR3 covers 16 residues. J was trimmed by 3 bases and V by 0 bases; bases with no gene match: 4. CDR1 SGHDT and CDR2 YYEEEE come from the germline V gene. The CDR3 DNA sequence: TGTGCCAGCAGCTTGGTGGGACTAGGGGACACCGGGGAGCTGTTTTTT. Translation gives CASSLVGLGDTGELFF.

This clonotype came up many times. The rearrangement uses TRBV5-1 and TRBJ2-5; 8 bases are a match to TRBD1. With V trimmed by 3 bases and J by 4 bases, 2 bases remained unmatched. Germline loops: CDR1 SGHRS, CDR2 YFSETQ. This CDR3 is 13 amino acids long. The CDR3 DNA follows: TGCGCCAGCAGCTGGACAGGGTCAGAGACCCAGTACTTC. Protein product: CASSWTGSETQYF.

V and J are TRBV4-1 and TRBJ1-2; 7 bases agree with TRBD1. CDR3 length: 17 amino acids. CDR1 and CDR2 (germline): MGHRA, YSYEKL. Trimming cost V 1 base and J 6 bases; bases outside gene matches: 14. CDR3 region: CASSQGGGGNTFNGYTF. The DNA of the CDR3 is TGCGCCAGCAGCCAAGGAGGGGGCGGAAATACGTTCAATGGCTACACCTTC.

This chain uses TRBV20-1 with TRBJ2-5, with unresolved D. This CDR3 region has 13 residues. The germline V gene encodes CDR1 DFQATT and CDR2 SNEGSKA (reference sequence). V lost 7 bases, J lost 5 bases, and 17 bases lay in between. DNA for the CDR3: TGCAGTGTTCCGTCGGGCCGCACGGAGACCCAGTACTTC. It yields the protein CSVPSGRTETQYF.

The rearrangement uses TRBV12-3 or TRBV12-4 and TRBJ2-2, with 7 positions matching TRBD2. V trimming: 5 bases; J trimming: 3 bases; junction bases outside the gene matches: 9. The CDR3 is made up of 16 amino acids. The CDR3 sequence: CASSTSAGVYTGELFF. For the CDR3, the DNA is TGTGCCAGCAGTACAAGTGCGGGGGTCTACACCGGGGAGCTGTTTTTT.

The chain combines TRBV4-1 with TRBJ1-1; no clear D. This CDR3 has 15 amino acids. Trimming cost V 2 bases and J 0 bases, with 10 bases left between them. Germline V CDR1 and CDR2: MGHRA, YSYEKL. For the CDR3, the DNA is TGCGCCAGCAGCCAAACACATATTATGAACACTGAAGCTTTCTTT. As protein: CASSQTHIMNTEAFF.

J is TRBJ1-1 and V is TRBV29-1; maybe TRBD1 (5 bases). Looked up from germline, CDR1 is SQVTM and CDR2 is ANQGSEA. This CDR3 is 14 amino acids long. V was shortened by 6 bases and J by 1 base, with 15 bases between the two germline ends. The CDR3 here is CSVGRSGGNTEAFF. In DNA form, the CDR3 reads TGCAGCGTAGGTCGAAGTGGGGGGAACACTGAAGCTTTCTTT.

This chain links TRBV6-6 with TRBJ2-5; 10 positions agree with TRBD2. Germline CDR1 MNHNY, CDR2 SVGAGI (reference sequence). The CDR3 has 15 amino acids. With 4 bases clipped from V and 1 base from J, the junction kept 3 bases outside the gene matches. The CDR3 here is CASSFGLAVQETQYF. The CDR3 region has the DNA TGTGCCAGCAGTTTTGGACTAGCGGTCCAAGAGACCCAGTACTTC.

The genes are TRBV5-1 and TRBJ2-1; 8 bases are shared with TRBD1. V lost 2 bases and J lost 6; bases outside the gene matches: 7. The CDR3 loop spans 15 amino acids. CDR1 and CDR2 (germline): SGHRS, YFSETQ. The CDR3 region has the DNA TGCGCCAGCAGCTTAAGGACAGGGCGGGTCAATGAGCAGTTCTTC. Translation: CASSLRTGRVNEQFF.

V is TRBV7-8 and J is TRBJ2-3, with D uncertain. CDR3 length: 15 amino acids. Germline V gives CDR1 SGHVS, CDR2 FQNEAQ. Trimming removed 1 base from V and 2 bases from J, with 10 bases in between. CDR3 bases: TGTGCCAGCAGCTTAGGTTGGGCTATCACAGATACGCAGTATTTT. It specifies CASSLGWAITDTQYF.

This clonotype was recorded at least ten times. V gene TRBV12-3 or TRBV12-4 combines with J gene TRBJ2-1; 10 bases fit TRBD2. The CDR3 totals 15 residues. Unmatched junction bases numbered 9, after V lost 6 bases and J lost 7 bases. The CDR3 region has the DNA TGTGCCAGCAGGCGAGCGGGGGGGCCTGGGAATGAGCAGTTCTTC. Its protein is CASRRAGGPGNEQFF.

This clonotype was counted at least ten times. CDR3 coding DNA: TGCGCCAGCAGAAGGGGACAGGATAATTCACCCCTCCACTTT. Translation: CASRRGQDNSPLHF. The V and J genes are TRBV5-1 and TRBJ1-6, with 8 bases aligning to TRBD1. CDR3 size: 14 residues. V dropped 5 bases and J dropped 5; count of bases not matched to a gene: 3. The germline CDR1 and CDR2 sequences are SGHRS and YFSETQ.

V is TRBV5-1 and J is TRBJ2-3, with 7 bases aligning to TRBD2. CDR1 and CDR2 (germline): SGHRS, YFSETQ. The CDR3 contains 15 residues. The ends lost 2 bases at V and 3 bases at J; junction bases unmatched: 6. The CDR3 protein is CASSFSGGWTDTQYF. In DNA form, the CDR3 reads TGCGCCAGCAGCTTTTCGGGGGGATGGACAGATACGCAGTATTTT.

The chain links TRBV6-2 or TRBV6-3 to TRBJ1-2; 8 bases align to TRBD1. V lost 2 bases to trimming and J lost 6 bases; unmatched junction nucleotides: 17. The length of the CDR3 is 18 residues. The germline CDR1 and CDR2 sequences are MNHEY and SVGEGT. CDR3 in amino acids: CASSYPRPMTGDLDGYTF. CDR3 nucleotide sequence: TGTGCCAGCAGTTACCCTCGTCCCATGACAGGGGATTTGGATGGCTACACCTTC.

This chain connects TRBV18 to TRBJ2-5, with D maybe TRBD2 (6 bases). Germline CDR1 is KGHSH and CDR2 is LQKENI. CDR3 length equals 13 residues. V was clipped by 0 bases and J by 9 bases, with 11 bases between them. The CDR3 spells CASSPPNGGAQYF. The CDR3 DNA sequence: TGTGCCAGCTCACCACCGAACGGGGGAGCCCAGTACTTC.